The 10 T cell receptor beta chains below all came from one sample that was sequenced in a study of T cells in localized non-small cell lung cancer. Clones were sequenced by immunoSEQ multiplex PCR, and TCRdb holds only the in-frame ones, with some missing. The profile shows roughly 8,000 clones, just over 90% of them singletons. Sequenced material: peripheral blood mononuclear cells, taken before any cancer treatment. These receptor sequences come from a male donor at least 60 years old with stage II lung adenocarcinoma.

This chain joins TRBV7-9 and TRBJ1-5; 10 bases agree with TRBD1. J was trimmed by 10 bases and V by 4 bases; bases with no gene match: 10. The CDR3 runs to 15 residues. Looked up from germline, CDR1 is SEHNR and CDR2 is FQNEAQ (reference sequence). CDR3 in DNA: TGTGCCAGCAGCTCGAACAGGGGGACAGGGGACCCCCAGCATTTT. Translated, it gives CASSSNRGTGDPQHF.

J is TRBJ2-7 and V is TRBV6-5; 7 bases map to TRBD2. The CDR3 spans 15 residues. Germline CDR1 MNHEY, CDR2 SVGAGI. With 6 bases clipped from V and 0 bases from J, the junction kept 8 bases outside the gene matches. CDR3 DNA: TGTGCCAGCAGCCTACACACGGGAGGCTCCTACGAGCAGTACTTC. It encodes CASSLHTGGSYEQYF.

This chain joins TRBV5-1 and TRBJ2-2; D is unclear. V lost 2 bases and J lost 1, with 12 bases in between. The CDR3 loop spans 16 amino acids. Germline assignment: CDR1 SGHRS and CDR2 YFSETQ. This CDR3 reads CASSFVVRRNTGELFF. CDR3 DNA sequence: TGCGCCAGCAGCTTTGTGGTCCGGCGGAACACCGGGGAGCTGTTTTTT.

The chain recombines TRBV25-1 with TRBJ1-3; D not resolved. Germline V lookup: CDR1 MGHDK, CDR2 SYGVNS. The CDR3 runs 14 residues. Trimming stripped 3 bases from V and 4 bases from J, with 10 bases between. DNA of the CDR3: TGTGCCAGCAGTGAGGCCATTCGAGGAAACACCATATATTTT. It is translated as CASSEAIRGNTIYF.

The chain is built from TRBV4-3 and TRBJ1-1; tentatively, D is TRBD1 (5 bases). Deletions cut 0 bases from V and 11 bases from J, with 13 bases between. Germline V gene lookup returns CDR1 LGHNA and CDR2 YSLEER. The CDR3 has 13 residues. Written as DNA, the CDR3 is TGCGCCAGCAGCCAAGATTCGGCAGGGCGGGCTTTCTTT. Protein: CASSQDSAGRAFF.

The chain couples TRBV9 to TRBJ1-3; 7 bases fit TRBD1. CDR1 is SGDLS and CDR2 is YYNGEE in the germline V gene. This CDR3 comprises 16 residues. After removal of 1 base from V and 0 bases from J, the junction contained 4 bases not matched to a gene. CDR3 in amino acids: CASSVLGQTSGNTIYF. CDR3 in DNA: TGTGCCAGCAGCGTACTGGGACAGACCTCTGGAAACACCATATATTTT.

V gene TRBV18 combines with J gene TRBJ1-2, with D hard to call. V gave up 2 bases and J gave up 5 bases, with 9 bases separating them. Germline-derived CDR1 and CDR2 are KGHSH and LQKENI. This CDR3 has 13 residues. DNA for the CDR3: TGTGCCAGCTCACCAGACGGGAGGTATGGCTACACCTTC. Encoded protein: CASSPDGRYGYTF.

The chain carries TRBV7-7 and TRBJ2-2, with D perhaps being TRBD1 or TRBD2 (6 bases each). V was trimmed by 1 base and J by 4 bases, leaving 16 bases between them. Germline CDR1 is SSHAT and CDR2 is FNYEAQ (reference sequence). This CDR3 contains 17 residues. CDR3 DNA sequence: TGTGCCAGCAGCTTAGTCGGGGCTGGAGGGGGCACCGGGGAGCTGTTTTTT. Translating gives CASSLVGAGGGTGELFF.

V and J are TRBV6-6 and TRBJ2-2; D remains unclear. Trimming took 2 bases from V and 4 from J, leaving 5 bases between them. Germline CDR1 MNHNY, CDR2 SVGAGI (reference sequence). The CDR3 has 13 residues. The CDR3 nucleotides read TGTGCCAGCAGTTACGAGGTCACCGGGGAGCTGTTTTTT. The encoded protein is CASSYEVTGELFF.

This chain uses TRBV9 with TRBJ2-2, with a weak D call TRBD2 (5 bases). CDR1 and CDR2 (germline): SGDLS, YYNGEE. The length of the CDR3 is 14 residues. Between the trimmed V and J ends, which lost 5 bases and 2 bases, there was a span of 10 bases. The CDR3 loop is CASRTTGNTGELFF. DNA of the CDR3: TGTGCCAGCAGGACGACGGGAAACACCGGGGAGCTGTTTTTT.